The 14 T cell receptor beta chains presented below share a single source sample, sequenced in a study of T cells after yellow fever vaccination. One entry per CDR3 protein results from TCRdb running MiXCR on the 5' RACE reads. The sample carries tens of thousands of distinct CDR3 sequences, roughly 6.9% recorded once. The source was CD8+ T cells sorted from PBMCs, collected 5 to 6 days after the first yellow fever vaccination. These receptor sequences come from a man aged 18 to 29 who received the YFV17D yellow fever vaccine.

J is TRBJ2-7 and V is TRBV6-1, with 8 nucleotides matching TRBD1. The CDR3 extends over 13 amino acids. Losses at the gene ends were 8 bases for V and 4 bases for J; bases not matched to a gene: 7. CDR1 and CDR2 from the germline V gene are MNHNS and SASEGT. CDR3 in DNA: TGTGCCAGCCTGCCGGGACAGGAGTACGAGCAGTACTTC. Its translation is CASLPGQEYEQYF.

V and J are TRBV19 and TRBJ2-7; D gene ambiguous. The V and J ends lost 5 bases and 0 bases respectively, with 14 bases between them. This CDR3 spans 15 amino acids. CDR1 is LNHDA, CDR2 SQIVND, per germline (reference sequence). The CDR3 coding sequence is TGTGCCAGTAGTCAAGGACGGTCGAACTCCTACGAGCAGTACGTC. Residues: CASSQGRSNSYEQYV.

The sample holds many counts of this clonotype. The chain carries TRBV6-5 and TRBJ2-7, with D possibly being TRBD1 (5 bases). The CDR3 has 15 amino acids. V lost 4 bases and J 2 bases, leaving 15 bases between the germline ends. Germline V gives CDR1 MNHEY, CDR2 SVGAGI. This CDR3 is CASSSVFGQTYEQYV. The CDR3 nucleotides are TGTGCCAGCAGTTCCGTCTTCGGACAAACCTACGAGCAGTACGTC.

V and J are TRBV12-3 or TRBV12-4 and TRBJ1-1; D perhaps matches TRBD1 (6 bases). Between the trimmed V and J ends, which lost 8 bases and 7 bases, there was a span of 11 bases. The length of the CDR3 is 11 residues. The CDR3 sequence: CASGEGDEAFF. For the CDR3, the DNA is TGTGCCAGCGGGGAGGGGGATGAAGCTTTCTTT.

This clonotype was observed many times. At one of its ends the junction is not consistent with the germline gene, which may arise from a read error. The chain is built from TRBV20-1 and TRBJ2-5; D uncertain. Germline CDR1 reads DFQATT; CDR2 reads SNEGSKA (reference sequence). This CDR3 comprises 13 residues. In DNA, the CDR3 is TGCAGTGCTCGAGAGGCTGGGTGGGAGACCCAGTACTTC. It is translated as CSAREAGWETQYF.

This clonotype has only a few counts. The chain uses TRBV19 and TRBJ2-5, with 7 bases lining up with TRBD1. CDR3 length equals 15 residues. J gave up 2 bases and V 3 bases, and 6 bases lay outside the gene matches. CDR1 and CDR2 (germline): LNHDA, SQIVND (reference sequence). This CDR3 is CASSMRGRGQETQYF. The CDR3 nucleotides read TGTGCCAGTAGTATGAGGGGGCGAGGACAAGAGACCCAGTACTTC.

This clonotype has only a few counts. This chain links TRBV18 with TRBJ2-5; 8 nucleotides align to TRBD1. In germline, CDR1 is KGHSH, CDR2 LQKENI. The CDR3 sequence is 17 residues long. The trim removed 6 bases at V and 2 bases at J, leaving 14 bases unmatched. CDR3 coding DNA: TGTGCCAGCTCGCCTCCAAGGGGACAGGAACGACAAGAGACCCAGTACTTC. Amino acid sequence: CASSPPRGQERQETQYF.

This clonotype counts as medium-sized (0.01 to 0.1%). This sequence joins TRBV6-4 and TRBJ2-1, with 10 bases aligning to TRBD2. Germline CDR1 reads MRHNA; CDR2 reads SNTAGT. The CDR3 is made up of 15 amino acids. V gave up 4 bases and J gave up 2 bases; unmatched junction bases: 2. CDR3 nucleotide sequence: TGTGCCAGCAGTGGGACTAGCGGAACCTACAATGAGCAGTTCTTC. Encoded protein: CASSGTSGTYNEQFF.

There are many counts of this clonotype. The V call is TRBV7-2, the J call TRBJ2-1; 7 bases match TRBD2. The germline V gene has CDR1 SGHTA and CDR2 FQGNSA. V lost 3 bases and J lost 10; bases outside the gene matches: 12. The CDR3 is made up of 15 amino acids. The CDR3 here is CASSFPGTTGREQFF. The CDR3 region has the DNA TGTGCCAGCAGCTTCCCCGGGACTACCGGTAGGGAGCAGTTCTTC.

This clonotype was seen more than once but under ten times. The genes are TRBV5-3 and TRBJ2-1, with D unresolved. TRBV5-3 is treated as an ORF (open reading frame) with a function not yet certain. Trimming took off 9 bases at V and 5 bases at J, with 18 bases between the two ends. The CDR3 has 14 amino acids. The CDR3 reads CAMGPGLRHNEQFF. The CDR3 coding sequence is TGTGCCATGGGCCCCGGGCTCCGGCACAATGAGCAGTTCTTC.

This clonotype has just a few counts. This chain links TRBV4-1 with TRBJ2-7; weak D call: TRBD1 (6 bases). The germline gives CDR1 MGHRA, CDR2 YSYEKL. The CDR3 covers 19 residues. V was clipped by 4 bases and J by 0 bases, with 25 bases between them. CDR3 sequence (DNA): TGCGCCAGCAGCCCAGGGCCCCCTAGTGCAGGGGCCCCCTCCTACGAGCAGTACTTC. Protein sequence: CASSPGPPSAGAPSYEQYF.

The sample holds many counts of this clonotype. This chain connects TRBV5-6 to TRBJ2-1; D remains ambiguous. Between the trimmed V and J ends, which lost 0 bases and 8 bases, there was a span of 9 bases. The CDR3 loop spans 13 amino acids. Germline V gene sequence: CDR1 SGHDT, CDR2 YYEEEE. The CDR3 here is CASSLASFYEQFF. CDR3 bases: TGTGCCAGCAGCTTGGCGAGTTTCTATGAGCAGTTCTTC.

This clonotype was seen more than once but under ten times. The V and J genes are TRBV4-1 and TRBJ2-7; D may be TRBD1 or TRBD2 (5 bases each). The V and J ends lost 3 bases and 1 base respectively, with 13 bases between them. Germline assignment: CDR1 MGHRA and CDR2 YSYEKL. The CDR3 length is 15 residues. DNA for the CDR3: TGCGCCAGCAGCCATGCCGGGACGGGTTCCTACGAGCAGTACTTC. It yields the protein CASSHAGTGSYEQYF.

This chain joins TRBV28 and TRBJ2-1; D unresolved. Trimming shortened V by 6 bases and J by 10 bases, and 19 bases separated the two germline ends. This CDR3 spans 14 amino acids. Germline lookup yields CDR1 MDHEN and CDR2 SYDVKM. The CDR3 DNA reads as TGTGCCAGCAGCCCCGAGCGCCTGTGCTGGGAGCAGTTCTTC. Its protein is CASSPERLCWEQFF.